The 7 T cell receptor beta chains reported below all come from one sample, sequenced in a study of cytomegalovirus exposure and HLA in healthy donors. Amplification used 60 Vbeta primers and 13 Jbeta primers. Profiling relied on immunoSEQ multiplex PCR, and the TCRdb table lists in-frame clones only, not all of them. The sample shows some 130,000 clones, around 70% of them seen only once. The sequencing input was PBMCs. These receptor sequences come from a human donor in good health.

This clone was detected only once. The rearrangement links TRBV27 to TRBJ1-2; D possibly corresponds to TRBD1 (5 bases). This CDR3 region has 14 residues. Deletions cut 3 bases from V and 5 bases from J, with 13 bases between. CDR1 and CDR2 (germline): MNHEY, SMNVEV (reference sequence). In DNA form, the CDR3 reads TGTGCCAGCAGTTTCTGGGGGGGTACATATGGCTACACCTTC. Amino acid sequence: CASSFWGGTYGYTF.

The chain is built from TRBV10-1 and TRBJ1-2; TRBD1 agrees at 10 bases. The trim removed 6 bases at V and 6 bases at J, leaving 13 bases unmatched. The CDR3 totals 16 residues. Germline V gene lookup returns CDR1 WNHNN and CDR2 SYGVQD (reference sequence). In DNA form, the CDR3 reads TGCGCCAGCAGGGCAGATCCAGGACAGGGGGTGCATGGCTACACCTTC. Translated: CASRADPGQGVHGYTF.

The chain has TRBV4-1 and TRBJ2-3, with D possibly TRBD2 on 6 matching bases. V dropped 8 bases and J dropped 6 bases, with 18 bases sitting between them. The CDR3 contains 14 residues. Germline CDR1 reads MGHRA; CDR2 reads YSYEKL. The CDR3 bases are TGCGCCAGCCGTCATCTAGCGACCTACGATACGCAGTATTTT. This translates into CASRHLATYDTQYF.

The chain uses TRBV27 and TRBJ2-7; maybe TRBD2 (5 bases). The germline V gene encodes CDR1 MNHEY and CDR2 SMNVEV (reference sequence). With 5 bases removed from V and 2 bases from J, the gap between germline ends came to 7 bases. CDR3 length equals 12 residues. The CDR3 bases are TGTGCCAGCAGTGAGGGTGCCTACGAGCAGTACTTC. Encoded protein: CASSEGAYEQYF.

The rearrangement joins TRBV27 to TRBJ2-3; D may be TRBD1 (6 bases). This CDR3 is built from 16 residues. CDR1 and CDR2 (germline): MNHEY, SMNVEV (reference sequence). Trimming cost V 3 bases and J 1 base, with 14 bases left between them. The CDR3, as DNA: TGTGCCAGCAGTTTTCTCAGGGGACCGGGCACAGATACGCAGTATTTT. Translation gives CASSFLRGPGTDTQYF.

V and J are TRBV19 and TRBJ1-5; D might be TRBD1 (5 bases). There are 16 residues in the CDR3. Trimming removed 3 bases from V and 2 bases from J, with 14 bases in between. From germline, CDR1 is LNHDA and CDR2 SQIVND (reference sequence). The CDR3 loop is CASSMGGMFGNQPQHF. CDR3 sequence (DNA): TGTGCCAGTAGTATGGGGGGGATGTTTGGCAATCAGCCCCAGCATTTT.

A single count supports this clone. The J gene is TRBJ2-4, the V gene TRBV6-6; a possible D gene is TRBD1 (5 bases). Germline V CDR1 and CDR2: MNHNY, SVGAGI (reference sequence). V lost 6 bases and J lost 6, with 9 bases in between. This CDR3 comprises 12 residues. DNA for the CDR3: TGTGCCAGCAGCCTCGACAGAAACATTCAGTACTTC. Protein product: CASSLDRNIQYF.